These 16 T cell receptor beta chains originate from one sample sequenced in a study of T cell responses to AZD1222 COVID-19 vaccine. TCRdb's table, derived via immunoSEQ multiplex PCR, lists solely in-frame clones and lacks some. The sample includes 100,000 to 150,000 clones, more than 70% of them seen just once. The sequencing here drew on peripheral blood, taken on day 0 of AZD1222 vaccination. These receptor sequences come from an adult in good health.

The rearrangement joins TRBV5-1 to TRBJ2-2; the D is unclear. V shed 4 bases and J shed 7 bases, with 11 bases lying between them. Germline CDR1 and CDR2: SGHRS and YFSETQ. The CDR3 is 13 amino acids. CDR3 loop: CASSEDPIGELFF. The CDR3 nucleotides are TGCGCCAGCAGCGAAGACCCCATCGGGGAGCTGTTTTTT.

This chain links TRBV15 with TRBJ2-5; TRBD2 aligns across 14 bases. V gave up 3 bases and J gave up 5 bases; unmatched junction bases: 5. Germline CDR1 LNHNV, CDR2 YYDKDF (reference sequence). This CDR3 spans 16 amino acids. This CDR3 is CATSRGLAGAGETQYF. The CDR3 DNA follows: TGTGCCACCAGCAGGGGACTAGCGGGAGCGGGGGAGACCCAGTACTTC. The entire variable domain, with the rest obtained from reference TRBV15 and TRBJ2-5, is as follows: DAMVIQNPRYQVTQFGKPVTLSCSQTLNHNVMYWYQQKSSQAPKLLFHYYDKDFNNEADTPDNFQSRRPNTSFCFLDIRSPGLGDTAMYLCATSRGLAGAGETQYFGPGTRLLVL.

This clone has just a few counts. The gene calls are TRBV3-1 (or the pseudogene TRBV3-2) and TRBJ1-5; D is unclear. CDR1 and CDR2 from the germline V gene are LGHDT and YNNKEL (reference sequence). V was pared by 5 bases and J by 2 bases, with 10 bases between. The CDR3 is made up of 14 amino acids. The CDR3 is CASSSGGGNQPQHF. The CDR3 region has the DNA TGTGCCAGCAGCTCCGGAGGTGGCAATCAGCCCCAGCATTTT.

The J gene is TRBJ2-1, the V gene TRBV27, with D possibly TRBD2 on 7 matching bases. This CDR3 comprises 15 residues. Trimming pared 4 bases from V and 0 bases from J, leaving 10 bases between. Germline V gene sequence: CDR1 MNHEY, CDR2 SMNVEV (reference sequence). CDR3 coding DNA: TGTGCCAGCAGTTCTAGGGGGGGCTCCTACAATGAGCAGTTCTTC. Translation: CASSSRGGSYNEQFF.

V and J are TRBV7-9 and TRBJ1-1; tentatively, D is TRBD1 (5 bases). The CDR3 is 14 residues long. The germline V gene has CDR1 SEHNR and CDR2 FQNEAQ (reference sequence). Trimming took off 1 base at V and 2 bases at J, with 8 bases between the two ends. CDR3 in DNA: TGTGCCAGCAGCTTAGTTAGGGGAAACACTGAAGCTTTCTTT. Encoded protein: CASSLVRGNTEAFF.

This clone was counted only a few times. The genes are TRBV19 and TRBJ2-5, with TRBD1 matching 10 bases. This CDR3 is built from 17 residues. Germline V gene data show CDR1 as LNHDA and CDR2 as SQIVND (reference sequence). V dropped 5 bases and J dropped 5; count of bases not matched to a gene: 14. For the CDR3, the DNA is TGTGCCAGTAGTCCGGGACAGGGGTTTCCCCGGAGGGAGACCCAGTACTTC. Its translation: CASSPGQGFPRRETQYF.

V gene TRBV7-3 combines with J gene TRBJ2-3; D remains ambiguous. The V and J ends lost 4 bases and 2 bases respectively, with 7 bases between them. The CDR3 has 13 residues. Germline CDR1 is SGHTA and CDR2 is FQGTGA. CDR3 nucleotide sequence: TGTGCCAGCAGCTACACTGACACAGATACGCAGTATTTT. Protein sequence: CASSYTDTDTQYF.

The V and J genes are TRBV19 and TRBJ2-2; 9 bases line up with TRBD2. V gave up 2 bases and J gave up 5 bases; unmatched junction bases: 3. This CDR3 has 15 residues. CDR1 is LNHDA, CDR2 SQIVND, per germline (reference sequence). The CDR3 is CASSIYSGGTGELFF. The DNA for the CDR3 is TGTGCCAGTAGTATATATAGCGGGGGAACCGGGGAGCTGTTTTTT.

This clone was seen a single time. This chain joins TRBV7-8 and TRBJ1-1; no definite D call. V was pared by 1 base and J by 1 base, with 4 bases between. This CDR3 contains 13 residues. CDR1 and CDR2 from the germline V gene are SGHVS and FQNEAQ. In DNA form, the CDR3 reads TGTGCCAGCAGCTTAGAACCGAACACTGAAGCTTTCTTT. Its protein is CASSLEPNTEAFF.

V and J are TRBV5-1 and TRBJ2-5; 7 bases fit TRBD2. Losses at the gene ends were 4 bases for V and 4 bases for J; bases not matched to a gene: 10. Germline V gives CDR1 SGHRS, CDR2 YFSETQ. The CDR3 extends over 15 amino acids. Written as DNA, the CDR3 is TGCGCCAGCAGCCAGCTCGACACGGGAGGAGAGACCCAGTACTTC. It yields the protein CASSQLDTGGETQYF.

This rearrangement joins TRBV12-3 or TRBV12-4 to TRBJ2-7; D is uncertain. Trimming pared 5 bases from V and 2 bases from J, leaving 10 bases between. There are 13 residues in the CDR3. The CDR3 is CASSLRVTYEQYF. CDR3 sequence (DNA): TGTGCCAGCAGTCTCCGGGTAACCTACGAGCAGTACTTC.

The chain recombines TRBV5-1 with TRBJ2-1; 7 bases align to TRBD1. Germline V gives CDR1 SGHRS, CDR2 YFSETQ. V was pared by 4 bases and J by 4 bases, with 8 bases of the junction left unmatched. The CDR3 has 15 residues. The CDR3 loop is CASSIGTVSYNEQFF. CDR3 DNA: TGCGCCAGCAGCATCGGGACAGTCAGTTACAATGAGCAGTTCTTC. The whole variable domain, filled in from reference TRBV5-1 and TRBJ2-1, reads KAGVTQTPRYLIKTRGQQVTLSCSPISGHRSVSWYQQTPGQGLQFLFEYFSETQRNKGNFPGRFSGRQFSNSRSEMNVSTLELGDSALYLCASSIGTVSYNEQFFGPGTRLTVL.

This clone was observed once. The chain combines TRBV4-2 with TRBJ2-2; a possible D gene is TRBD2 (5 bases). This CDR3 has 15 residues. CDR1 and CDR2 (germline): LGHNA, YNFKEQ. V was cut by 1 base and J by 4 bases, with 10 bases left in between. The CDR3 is CASSQGLGSTGELFF. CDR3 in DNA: TGTGCCAGCAGCCAAGGTCTTGGGAGCACCGGGGAGCTGTTTTTT.

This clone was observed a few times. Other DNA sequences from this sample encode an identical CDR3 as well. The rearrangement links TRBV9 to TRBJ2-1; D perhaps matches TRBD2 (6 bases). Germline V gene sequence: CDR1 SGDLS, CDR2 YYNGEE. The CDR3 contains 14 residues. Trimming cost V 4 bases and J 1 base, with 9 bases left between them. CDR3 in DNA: TGTGCCAGCAGCCCGAGCGGGTCCTACAATGAGCAGTTCTTC. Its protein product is CASSPSGSYNEQFF. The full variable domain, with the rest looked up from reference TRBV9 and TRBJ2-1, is DSGVTQTPKHLITATGQRVTLRCSPRSGDLSVYWYQQSLDQGLQFLIQYYNGEERAKGNILERFSAQQFPDLHSELNLSSLELGDSALYFCASSPSGSYNEQFFGPGTRLTVL.

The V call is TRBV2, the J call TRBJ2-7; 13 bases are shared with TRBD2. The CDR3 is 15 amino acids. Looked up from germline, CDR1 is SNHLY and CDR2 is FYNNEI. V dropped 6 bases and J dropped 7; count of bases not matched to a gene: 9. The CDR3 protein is CASSILAGGPGEQYF. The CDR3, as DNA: TGTGCCAGCAGCATACTAGCGGGAGGGCCCGGAGAGCAGTACTTC.

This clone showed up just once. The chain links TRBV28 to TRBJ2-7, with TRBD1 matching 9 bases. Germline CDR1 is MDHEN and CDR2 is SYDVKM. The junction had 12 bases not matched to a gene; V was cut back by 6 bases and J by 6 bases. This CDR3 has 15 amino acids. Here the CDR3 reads CASSPLGTGFVEQYF. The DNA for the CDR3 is TGTGCCAGCAGCCCCTTAGGGACAGGGTTTGTCGAGCAGTACTTC.